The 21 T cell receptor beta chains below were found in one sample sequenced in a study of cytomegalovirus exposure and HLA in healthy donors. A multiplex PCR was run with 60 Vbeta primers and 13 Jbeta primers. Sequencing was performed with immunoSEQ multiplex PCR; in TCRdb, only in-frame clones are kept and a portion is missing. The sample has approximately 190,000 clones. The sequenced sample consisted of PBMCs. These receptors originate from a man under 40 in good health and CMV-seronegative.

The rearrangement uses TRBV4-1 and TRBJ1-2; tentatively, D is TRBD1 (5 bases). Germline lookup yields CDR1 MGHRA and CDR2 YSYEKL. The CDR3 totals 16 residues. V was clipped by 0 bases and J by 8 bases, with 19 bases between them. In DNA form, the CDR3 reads TGCGCCAGCAGCCAAGAGCCCAGGGCCCTTGTAGGGGGCTACACCTTC. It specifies CASSQEPRALVGGYTF.

In DNA, the CDR3 is TGTGCCAGCATATCCTCCTACGAGCAGTACTTC. Amino acid sequence: CASISSYEQYF. This chain links TRBV25-1 with TRBJ2-5; D gene uncertain. Matching the DNA end better, TRBJ2-7 makes the J call doubtful. CDR3 length: 11 amino acids. Germline CDR1 reads MGHDK; CDR2 reads SYGVNS.

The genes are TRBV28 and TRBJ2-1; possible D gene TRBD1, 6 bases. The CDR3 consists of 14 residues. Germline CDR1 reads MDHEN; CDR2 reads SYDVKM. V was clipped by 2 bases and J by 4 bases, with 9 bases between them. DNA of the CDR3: TGTGCCAGCAGTTTAGGTGGACAGTACAATGAGCAGTTCTTC. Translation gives CASSLGGQYNEQFF. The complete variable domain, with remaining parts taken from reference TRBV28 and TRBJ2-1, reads DVKVTQSSRYLVKRTGEKVFLECVQDMDHENMFWYRQDPGLGLRLIYFSYDVKMKEKGDIPEGYSVSREKKERFSLILESASTNQTSMYLCASSLGGQYNEQFFGPGTRLTVL.

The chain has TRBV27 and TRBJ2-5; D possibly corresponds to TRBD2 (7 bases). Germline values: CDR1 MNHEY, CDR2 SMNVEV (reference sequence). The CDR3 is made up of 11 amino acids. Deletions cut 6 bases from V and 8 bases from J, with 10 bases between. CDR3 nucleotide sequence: TGTGCCAGCAGCGGGGGGACAACCCAGTACTTC. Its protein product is CASSGGTTQYF.

In nucleotides, the CDR3 is TGTGCCAGCAGCTTAGCTGAGGACAGAGCCTTCTATGGCTACACCTTC. Translation: CASSLAEDRAFYGYTF. J is TRBJ1-2 and V is TRBV7-8, with TRBD1 as a possible D gene (6 bases). This CDR3 has 16 residues. V dropped 0 bases and J dropped 4 bases, with 15 bases sitting between them. Germline V gene sequence: CDR1 SGHVS, CDR2 FQNEAQ.

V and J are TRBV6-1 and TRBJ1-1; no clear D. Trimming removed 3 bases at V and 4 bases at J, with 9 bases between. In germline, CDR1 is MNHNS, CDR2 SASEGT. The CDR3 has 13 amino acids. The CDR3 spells CASSDGVSTEAFF. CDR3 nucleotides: TGTGCCAGCAGTGACGGGGTGAGCACTGAAGCTTTCTTT.

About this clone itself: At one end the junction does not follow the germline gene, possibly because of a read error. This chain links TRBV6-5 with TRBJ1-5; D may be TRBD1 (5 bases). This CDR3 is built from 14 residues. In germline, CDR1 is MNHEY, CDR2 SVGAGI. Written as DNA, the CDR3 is TGTGCCAGCAGCGTGACAGATAGCAATCAGCCCCGGCATTTT. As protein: CASSVTDSNQPRHF.

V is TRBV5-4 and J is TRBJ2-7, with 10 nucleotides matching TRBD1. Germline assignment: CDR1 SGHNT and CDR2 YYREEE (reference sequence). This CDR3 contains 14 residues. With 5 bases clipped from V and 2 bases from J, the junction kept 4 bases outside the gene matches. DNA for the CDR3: TGTGCCAGCAGTTTCGGGACAGGGGCCTACGAGCAGTACTTC. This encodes CASSFGTGAYEQYF.

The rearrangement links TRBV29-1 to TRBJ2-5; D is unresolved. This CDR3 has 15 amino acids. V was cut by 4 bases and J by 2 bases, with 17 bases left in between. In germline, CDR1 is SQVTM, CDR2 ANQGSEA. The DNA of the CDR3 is TGCAGCGTTGTCCCCCCTCTAAACTTTCAAGAGACCCAGTACTTC. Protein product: CSVVPPLNFQETQYF.

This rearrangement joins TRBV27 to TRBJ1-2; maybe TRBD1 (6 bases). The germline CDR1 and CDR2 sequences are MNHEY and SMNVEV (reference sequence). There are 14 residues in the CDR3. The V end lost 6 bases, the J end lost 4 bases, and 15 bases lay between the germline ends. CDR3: CASRLGQSPYGYTF. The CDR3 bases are TGTGCCAGCAGGCTAGGACAGTCACCCTATGGCTACACCTTC.

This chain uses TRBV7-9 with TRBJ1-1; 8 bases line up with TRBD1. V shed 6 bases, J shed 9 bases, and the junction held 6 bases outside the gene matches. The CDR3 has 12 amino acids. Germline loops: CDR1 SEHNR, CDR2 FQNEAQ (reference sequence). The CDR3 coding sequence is TGTGCCAGCAGTCCCGGACAGGGAAAAGCTTTCTTT. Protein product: CASSPGQGKAFF.

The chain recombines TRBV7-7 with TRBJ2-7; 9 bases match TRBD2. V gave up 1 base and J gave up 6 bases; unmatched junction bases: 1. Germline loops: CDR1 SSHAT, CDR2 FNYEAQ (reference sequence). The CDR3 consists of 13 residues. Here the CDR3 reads CASSLEAGGEQYF. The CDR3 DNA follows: TGTGCCAGCAGCTTAGAAGCGGGAGGCGAGCAGTACTTC.

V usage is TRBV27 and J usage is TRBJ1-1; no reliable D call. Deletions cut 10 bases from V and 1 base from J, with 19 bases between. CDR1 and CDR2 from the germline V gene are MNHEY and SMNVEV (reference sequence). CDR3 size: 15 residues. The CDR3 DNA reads TGTGCCACCATAGACTACACGGCAGGGAACACTGAAGCTTTCTTT. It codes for CATIDYTAGNTEAFF.

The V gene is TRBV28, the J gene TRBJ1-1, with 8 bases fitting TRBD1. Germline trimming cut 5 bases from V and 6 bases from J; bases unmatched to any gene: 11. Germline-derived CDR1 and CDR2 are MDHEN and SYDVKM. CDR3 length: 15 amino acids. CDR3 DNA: TGTGCCAGCAGTGAGCGCCGCGGACAGGGTTCTGAAGCTTTCTTT. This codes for CASSERRGQGSEAFF.

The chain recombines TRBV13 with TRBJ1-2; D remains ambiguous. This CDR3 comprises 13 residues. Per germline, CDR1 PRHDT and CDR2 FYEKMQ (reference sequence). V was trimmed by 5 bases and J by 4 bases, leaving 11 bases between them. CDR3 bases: TGTGCCAGCAGCCTAAGCGTTTCCTATGGCTACACCTTC. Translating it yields CASSLSVSYGYTF.

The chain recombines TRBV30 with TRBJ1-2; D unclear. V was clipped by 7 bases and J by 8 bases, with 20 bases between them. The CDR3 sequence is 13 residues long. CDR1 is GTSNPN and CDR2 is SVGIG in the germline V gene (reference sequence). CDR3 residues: CAFSTTGMPGYTF. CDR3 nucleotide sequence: TGTGCCTTCTCAACAACGGGAATGCCGGGCTACACCTTC.

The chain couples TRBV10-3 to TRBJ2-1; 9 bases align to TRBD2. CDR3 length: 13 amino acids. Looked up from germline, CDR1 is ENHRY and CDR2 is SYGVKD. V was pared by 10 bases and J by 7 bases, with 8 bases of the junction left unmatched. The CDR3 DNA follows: TGTGCCACGACTAGCGGAGGAAGAAATGAGCAGTTCTTC. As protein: CATTSGGRNEQFF.

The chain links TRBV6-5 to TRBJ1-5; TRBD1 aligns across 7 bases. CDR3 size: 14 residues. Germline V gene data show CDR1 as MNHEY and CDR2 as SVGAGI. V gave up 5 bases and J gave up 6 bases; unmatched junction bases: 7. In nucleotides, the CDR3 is TGTGCCAGCAGTCCCGACAGGGTTAGTCAGCCCCAGCATTTT. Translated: CASSPDRVSQPQHF.

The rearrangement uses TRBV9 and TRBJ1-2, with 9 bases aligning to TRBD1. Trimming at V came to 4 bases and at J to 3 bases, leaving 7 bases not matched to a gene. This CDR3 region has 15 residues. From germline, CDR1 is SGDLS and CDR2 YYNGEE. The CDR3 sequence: CASSPRTGEYYGYTF. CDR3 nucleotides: TGTGCCAGCAGCCCGAGGACAGGGGAATACTATGGCTACACCTTC. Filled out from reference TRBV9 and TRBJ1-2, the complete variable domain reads DSGVTQTPKHLITATGQRVTLRCSPRSGDLSVYWYQQSLDQGLQFLIQYYNGEERAKGNILERFSAQQFPDLHSELNLSSLELGDSALYFCASSPRTGEYYGYTFGSGTRLTVV.

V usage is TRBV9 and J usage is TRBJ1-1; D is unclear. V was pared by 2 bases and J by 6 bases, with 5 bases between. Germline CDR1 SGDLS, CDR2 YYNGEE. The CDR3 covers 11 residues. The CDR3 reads CASSVGAEAFF. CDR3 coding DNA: TGTGCCAGCAGCGTCGGAGCTGAAGCTTTCTTT.

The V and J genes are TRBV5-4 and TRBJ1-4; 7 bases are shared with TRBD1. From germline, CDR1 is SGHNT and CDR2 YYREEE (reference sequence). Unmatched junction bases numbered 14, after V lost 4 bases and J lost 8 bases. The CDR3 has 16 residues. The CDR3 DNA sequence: TGTGCCAGCAGCCCTACCCCGAAACAGGGGACCGAAAAACTGTTTTTT. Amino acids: CASSPTPKQGTEKLFF.